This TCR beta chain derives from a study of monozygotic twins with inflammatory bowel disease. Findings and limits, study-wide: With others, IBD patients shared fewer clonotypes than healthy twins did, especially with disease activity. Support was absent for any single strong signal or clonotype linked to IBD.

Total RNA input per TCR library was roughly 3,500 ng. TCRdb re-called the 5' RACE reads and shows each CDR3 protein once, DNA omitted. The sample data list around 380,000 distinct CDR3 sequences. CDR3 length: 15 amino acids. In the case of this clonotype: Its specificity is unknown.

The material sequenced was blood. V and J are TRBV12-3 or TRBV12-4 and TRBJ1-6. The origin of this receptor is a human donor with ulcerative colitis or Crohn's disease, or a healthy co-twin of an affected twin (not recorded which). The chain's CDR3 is CASSLAGGGNSPLHF.